The rows below give T cell receptor beta chains drawn from one sample of a study of OX40 agonist ivuxolimab in advanced cancers. Data came from immunoSEQ multiplex PCR; TCRdb stores just in-frame clones and leaves some out. This sample has 40,000 to 45,000 clones, with around 87% found just once. The material was CD4+ or CD8+ T cells sorted from blood, obtained in a trial of the OX40 agonist ivuxolimab. These receptors all stem from an adult with an advanced solid tumor such as melanoma, head and neck, liver or kidney cancer. Both conserved end residues are part of each CDR3. Each record gives: clone size, J gene, V gene, D gene, CDR3 protein, CDR3 DNA. A D gene is named only where the DNA matches it firmly. Part of the rows lack a size; the others show once, few, many or a class for expanded clones.

NA TRBJ1-1 TRBV30 TRBD1 CAWSARTGTGFTEAFF TGTGCCTGGAGTGCCCGAACCGGGACAGGGTTCACTGAAGCTTTCTTT
NA TRBJ1-6 TRBV7-6 TRBD1 CASSRFDREGDFAPLHF TGTGCCAGCAGCAGATTTGACAGGGAGGGAGATTTTGCACCCCTCCACTTT
few TRBJ2-7 TRBV6-1 NA CASAYRYEQYF TGTGCCAGCGCCTACAGGTACGAGCAGTACTTC
NA TRBJ2-3 TRBV28 TRBD1 CASSWAGTGGTDTQYF TGTGCCAGCAGTTGGGCCGGGACAGGGGGCACAGATACGCAGTATTTT
NA TRBJ2-3 TRBV27 TRBD1 CASSLLTGAADTQYF TGTGCCAGCAGTTTACTGACAGGGGCAGCAGATACGCAGTATTTT
NA TRBJ1-2 TRBV19 NA CASSIFQGGNSRNGPNYGYTF TGTGCCAGTAGTATATTTCAGGGTGGTAACTCCCGAAATGGACCTAACTATGGCTACACCTTC
few TRBJ1-3 TRBV13 NA CASSRESGTIYF TGTGCCAGCAGTCGAGAGAGTGGGACCATATATTTT
NA TRBJ1-5 TRBV19 TRBD1 CASANFGTGVLYSNQPQHF TGTGCCAGTGCAAACTTCGGGACAGGGGTGCTCTATAGCAATCAGCCCCAGCATTTT
NA TRBJ2-3 TRBV6-5 NA CASSAGREGVDTQYF TGTGCCAGCAGCGCCGGCAGGGAAGGGGTGGATACGCAGTATTTT
NA TRBJ2-2 TRBV5-1 TRBD2 CASRTLATNTGELFF TGCGCCAGCCGCACACTAGCGACGAACACCGGGGAGCTGTTTTTT
NA TRBJ2-7 TRBV4-1 TRBD1 CASSQVRGQGYEQYF TGCGCCAGCAGCCAAGTGAGGGGGCAGGGGTACGAGCAGTACTTC
NA TRBJ2-3 TRBV5-1 TRBD2 CASGPLAGESTDTQYF TGCGCCAGCGGGCCGTTAGCGGGAGAGAGCACAGATACGCAGTATTTT
NA TRBJ1-4 TRBV5-5 NA CASSLGPPVPNEKLFF TGTGCCAGCAGCTTGGGTCCGCCAGTTCCTAATGAAAAACTGTTTTTT
NA TRBJ1-1 TRBV2 TRBD1 CATLLDRGVYTEAFF TGTGCCACGTTGTTAGACAGGGGGGTATACACTGAAGCTTTCTTT
NA TRBJ1-5 TRBV28 TRBD1 CAGLGRGRDQPQHF TGTGCCGGGCTTGGTAGGGGGCGGGATCAGCCCCAGCATTTT
NA TRBJ1-6 TRBV6-5 TRBD1 CASSYTPGQRESPLHF TGTGCCAGCAGTTACACACCGGGACAGAGGGAATCACCCCTCCACTTT
NA TRBJ1-5 TRBV18 NA CASSPDGGGNQPQHF TGTGCCAGCTCCCCGGATGGGGGCGGCAATCAGCCCCAGCATTTT
NA TRBJ2-7 TRBV7-2 NA CASSDPPRGAYEQYF TGTGCCAGCAGTGATCCCCCTCGGGGAGCTTACGAGCAGTACTTC
NA TRBJ2-3 TRBV9 NA CASSVAVLDTDTQYF TGTGCCAGCAGCGTAGCGGTTCTCGACACAGATACGCAGTATTTT
NA TRBJ1-3 TRBV5-5 NA CASSFMGAGNTIYF TGTGCCAGCAGCTTTATGGGGGCTGGAAACACCATATATTTT
NA TRBJ2-5 TRBV5-4 TRBD2 CASSIFSGIQETQYF TGTGCCAGCAGCATATTCAGCGGGATCCAAGAGACCCAGTACTTC
NA TRBJ2-1 TRBV6-1 TRBD1 CASSEALTGGGEQFF TGTGCCAGCAGTGAAGCGCTGACAGGGGGTGGTGAGCAGTTCTTC
NA TRBJ1-2 TRBV7-2 TRBD1 CASSPQTGTYGYTF TGTGCCAGCAGCCCCCAGACAGGGACCTATGGCTACACCTTC
NA TRBJ1-6 TRBV7-6 NA CASSRIKTHSPLHF TGTGCCAGCAGCCGGATAAAAACCCATTCACCCCTCCACTTT
NA TRBJ2-7 TRBV28 NA CASSLISAYEQYF TGTGCCAGCAGTTTGATCTCAGCCTACGAGCAGTACTTC
NA TRBJ2-1 TRBV11-2 TRBD1 CASSSIQGSSYNEQFF TGTGCCAGCAGCTCAATACAGGGGAGCTCCTACAATGAGCAGTTCTTC
NA TRBJ2-7 TRBV11-2 TRBD2 CASSLTLAGEQYF TGTGCCAGCAGCTTAACGCTAGCGGGGGAGCAGTACTTC